Following are 3 T cell receptor beta chains from one sample sequenced in a study of T-cell reconstitution after alpha-beta-depleted transplantation in children. It was with unique molecular identifiers that the TCRbeta library was prepared. TCRdb reprocessed the PCR reads with MiXCR, giving one entry per CDR3 protein. The sample holds some 500,000 distinct CDR3 sequences, about 16% seen once. The sequencing here drew on PBMCs from the stem cell graft donor, taken from the stem cell graft. The receptors originated from a human donor who donated a stem cell graft to a child with acute lymphoblastic leukemia.

The J gene is TRBJ1-6, the V gene TRBV5-1; 9 positions agree with TRBD1. This CDR3 has 16 amino acids. CDR1 is SGHRS, CDR2 YFSETQ, per germline. The J segment lost 8 bases and the V segment lost 3 bases, leaving 9 bases of the junction unmatched. This chain's CDR3 is CASSSTNRGLDSPLHF. The CDR3 coding sequence is TGCGCCAGCAGCTCAACTAACAGGGGGCTCGATTCACCCCTCCACTTT.

The rearrangement links TRBV27 to TRBJ1-1; maybe TRBD1 (5 bases). V was pared by 4 bases and J by 4 bases, with 13 bases between. This CDR3 is built from 14 residues. Germline V gene lookup returns CDR1 MNHEY and CDR2 SMNVEV (reference sequence). In DNA, the CDR3 is TGTGCCAGCAGTTCCCAACGGGGACCCACTGAAGCTTTCTTT. Protein: CASSSQRGPTEAFF.

A few counts support this clonotype. The genes are TRBV21-1 and TRBJ2-4; the DNA was not compared with TRBD2, the D call given in the table. TRBV21-1 counts as a pseudogene. This CDR3 has 17 residues. The CDR3 DNA reads TGTGCCAGCAGCCCCCTACTAGCGGGTTTAGCCAAAAACATTCAGTACTTC. Protein product: CASSPLLAGLAKNIQYF.